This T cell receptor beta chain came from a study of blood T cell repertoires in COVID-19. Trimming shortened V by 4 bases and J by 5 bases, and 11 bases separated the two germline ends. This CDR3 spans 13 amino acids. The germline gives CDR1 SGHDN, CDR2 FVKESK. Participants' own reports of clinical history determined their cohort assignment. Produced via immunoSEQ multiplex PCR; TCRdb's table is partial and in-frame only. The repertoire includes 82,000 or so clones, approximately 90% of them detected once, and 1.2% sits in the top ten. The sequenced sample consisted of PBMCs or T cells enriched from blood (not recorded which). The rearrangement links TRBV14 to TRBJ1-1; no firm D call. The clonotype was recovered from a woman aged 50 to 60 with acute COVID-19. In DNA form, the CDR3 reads TGTGCCAGCAGCCGCCCCGGGGTAACTGAAGCTTTCTTT. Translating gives CASSRPGVTEAFF.